This T cell receptor (beta chain) was obtained from a study of Graves' ophthalmopathy and Graves' hyperthyroidism. Germline CDR1 reads KGHSH; CDR2 reads LQKENI. V shed 0 bases and J 0 bases; nucleotides not matched to a gene: 5. The CDR3 contains 16 residues. The TCR beta CDR3 regions underwent amplification from RNA transcripts. HTBI primers primed a first-round RT-PCR, and a second-round multiplex PCR followed. One entry per CDR3 protein results from TCRdb running MiXCR on the multiplex PCR reads. Among 200,000 to 250,000 distinct CDR3 sequences listed, 20% to 25% were seen once. The gene calls are TRBV18 and TRBJ2-7; 7 bases are shared with TRBD2. The receptor was derived from a woman between 50 and 59 years old with Graves' ophthalmopathy. The sequenced sample consisted of peripheral blood. CDR3 loop: CASSPPVERGSYEQYF. The CDR3 DNA reads as TGTGCCAGCTCACCACCGGTTGAGCGGGGCTCCTACGAGCAGTACTTC.